This TCR beta chain was sequenced during a study of T cells in Graves' hyperthyroidism and ophthalmopathy. A note on this clonotype: Antigen: not known.

Findings of the study overall: Blood also contained most expanded thyroid clonotypes above 0.001.

Germline values: CDR1 LGHDT, CDR2 YNNKEL (reference sequence). The CDR3 has 15 amino acids. V gave up 2 bases and J gave up 4 bases; unmatched junction bases: 6. Exclusions: uncontrolled infection, other autoimmune disease, pregnancy, lactation. Together with thyroid ultrasound, orbital computed tomography, serum thyroxine and TRAb, clinical symptoms were used for diagnoses. Amplification yielded TCR beta CDR3 regions, with RNA transcripts as the source. Carried out on the TCR CDR3, a first-round RT-PCR used the HTBI primer set. One entry per CDR3 protein results from TCRdb running MiXCR on the multiplex PCR reads. The table lists about 640,000 distinct CDR3 sequences, roughly 20% of them singletons.

The chain links TRBV3-1 to TRBJ1-1; the match to TRBD1 covers 8 bases. This clonotype originated in a man aged 25 to 40 with Graves' ophthalmopathy. Sample: blood. The CDR3 coding sequence is TGTGCCAGCAGCCAAACCGACAGGGGAGGCACTGAAGCTTTCTTT. This encodes CASSQTDRGGTEAFF. The whole variable domain, filled in from reference TRBV3-1 and TRBJ1-1, reads DTAVSQTPKYLVTQMGNDKSIKCEQNLGHDTMYWYKQDSKKFLKIMFSYNNKELIINETVPNRFSPKSPDKAHLNLHINSLELGDSAVYFCASSQTDRGGTEAFFGQGTRLTVV.